Included here is one T cell receptor (beta chain) sequence, with context. Its antigen is undetermined. With 60 Vbeta and 13 Jbeta primers, the PCR was carried out. This table comes from immunoSEQ multiplex PCR, and its TCRdb copy is limited to in-frame clones, with some not included. The sample holds more than 150,000 clones, around 80% seen once. Germline loops: CDR1 SEHNR, CDR2 FQNEAQ (reference sequence). Germline trimming cut 5 bases from V and 1 base from J; bases unmatched to any gene: 4. The CDR3 length is 16 residues. The data are from a study of cytomegalovirus exposure and HLA in healthy donors. Study findings and constraints: TCR sequences were mostly rare, though some public TCRs occurred in many donors. It was reported that the classifier diagnosed cytomegalovirus status with high specificity and sensitivity in both the original and validation cohorts.

This TCR derives from a girl aged 10-17 years in good health and CMV-seropositive. Sequencing input: PBMCs. This rearrangement joins TRBV7-9 to TRBJ2-2; 10 bases align to TRBD2. The CDR3: CASSPGLAENTGELFF. The CDR3 DNA follows: TGTGCCAGCAGCCCAGGACTAGCGGAGAACACCGGGGAGCTGTTTTTT.